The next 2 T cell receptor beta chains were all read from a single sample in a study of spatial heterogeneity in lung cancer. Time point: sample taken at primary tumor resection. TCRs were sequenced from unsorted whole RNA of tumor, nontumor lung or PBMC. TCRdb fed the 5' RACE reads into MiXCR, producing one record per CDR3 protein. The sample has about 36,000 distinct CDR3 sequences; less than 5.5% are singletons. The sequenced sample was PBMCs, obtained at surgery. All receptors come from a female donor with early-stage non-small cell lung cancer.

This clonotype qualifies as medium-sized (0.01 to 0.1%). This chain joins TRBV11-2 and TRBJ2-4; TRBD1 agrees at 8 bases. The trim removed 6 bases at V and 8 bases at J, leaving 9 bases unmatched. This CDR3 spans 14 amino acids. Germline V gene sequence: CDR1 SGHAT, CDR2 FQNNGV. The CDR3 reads CASSEDRARDIQYF. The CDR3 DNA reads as TGTGCCAGCAGTGAGGACAGGGCTAGGGACATTCAGTACTTC.

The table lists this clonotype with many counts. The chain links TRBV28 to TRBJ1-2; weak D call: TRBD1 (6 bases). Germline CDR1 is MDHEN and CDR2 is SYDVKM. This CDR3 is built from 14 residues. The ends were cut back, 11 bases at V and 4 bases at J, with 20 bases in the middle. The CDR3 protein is CAARKPGHVYGYTF. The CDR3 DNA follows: TGTGCCGCCCGAAAACCGGGACACGTCTATGGCTACACCTTC.